These 11 T cell receptor beta chains were sequenced from one sample in a study of cytomegalovirus exposure and HLA in healthy donors. Researchers ran the PCR with 60 Vbeta and 13 Jbeta primers. Measured with immunoSEQ multiplex PCR; TCRdb has only the in-frame clones, and not every one. Of fewer than 75,000 clones in the sample, more than 65% were seen once. Sequencing was done on a sample of PBMCs. The source of these receptors is a woman under 40 in good health and CMV-seronegative.

This chain uses TRBV4-3 with TRBJ1-2; no firm D call. Germline lookup yields CDR1 LGHNA and CDR2 YSLEER. The CDR3 has 15 amino acids. Trimming left V 0 bases short and J 7 bases short, with 15 bases between. CDR3 region: CASSQDLGVTRGYTF. CDR3 bases: TGCGCCAGCAGCCAAGATTTGGGAGTTACTCGTGGCTACACCTTC.

This chain uses TRBV7-9 with TRBJ2-3; 8 nucleotides line up with TRBD1. From germline, CDR1 is SEHNR and CDR2 FQNEAQ (reference sequence). The V segment lost 4 bases and the J segment 5 bases; nucleotides outside the gene matches: 11. The CDR3 is 16 amino acids. CDR3 sequence (DNA): TGTGCCAGCAGCTCCCCGGGCAGGGGGCAAAGAGATACGCAGTATTTT. Translated, it gives CASSSPGRGQRDTQYF.

This chain links TRBV4-2 with TRBJ1-4; 8 bases map to TRBD1. The length of the CDR3 is 17 residues. Germline V gene lookup returns CDR1 LGHNA and CDR2 YNFKEQ. The V and J ends lost 1 base and 7 bases, in that order; junction bases with no gene match: 11. CDR3 sequence: CASSQVGTTGAAEKLFF. In nucleotides, the CDR3 is TGTGCCAGCAGCCAAGTAGGGACGACAGGGGCAGCTGAAAAACTGTTTTTT.

The genes are TRBV5-5 and TRBJ1-2; a weak D match, TRBD1 (5 bases). Per germline, CDR1 SGHKS and CDR2 YYEKEE (reference sequence). This CDR3 is built from 14 residues. The ends were cut back, 1 base at V and 5 bases at J, with 12 bases in the middle. The CDR3 DNA reads TGTGCCAGCAGCTTGTCCCCAACAGGTTATGGCTACACCTTC. Amino acids: CASSLSPTGYGYTF. Drawing the rest from reference TRBV5-5 and TRBJ1-2, the complete variable domain is DAGVTQSPTHLIKTRGQQVTLRCSPISGHKSVSWYQQVLGQGPQFIFQYYEKEERGRGNFPDRFSARQFPNYSSELNVNALLLGDSALYLCASSLSPTGYGYTFGSGTRLTVV.

The CDR3 DNA sequence: TGCGCCAGCAGCACCTATGGCGGGGGGGGTGAGACCCAGTACTTC. Amino acid sequence: CASSTYGGGGETQYF. The J gene is TRBJ2-5, the V gene TRBV5-1; TRBD2 agrees at 9 bases. The trim removed 4 bases at V and 5 bases at J, leaving 9 bases unmatched. CDR3 length equals 15 residues. Germline CDR1 is SGHRS and CDR2 is YFSETQ. The full variable domain, with the rest looked up from reference TRBV5-1 and TRBJ2-5, is KAGVTQTPRYLIKTRGQQVTLSCSPISGHRSVSWYQQTPGQGLQFLFEYFSETQRNKGNFPGRFSGRQFSNSRSEMNVSTLELGDSALYLCASSTYGGGGETQYFGPGTRLLVL.

The J gene is TRBJ2-1, the V gene TRBV18; 7 bases are a match to TRBD1. The V gene's germline CDR1 is KGHSH and CDR2 LQKENI. The CDR3 length is 17 residues. Unmatched junction bases numbered 12, after V lost 3 bases and J lost 4 bases. The CDR3 bases are TGTGCCAGCTCACCCCAAGGGGGCAGGGGCCCTTACAATGAGCAGTTCTTC. Its protein is CASSPQGGRGPYNEQFF.

V gene TRBV27 combines with J gene TRBJ1-6; possible D gene TRBD1, 6 bases. Germline V gene data show CDR1 as MNHEY and CDR2 as SMNVEV (reference sequence). The CDR3 spans 17 residues. The V and J ends lost 1 base and 5 bases respectively, with 15 bases between them. The CDR3 protein is CASSLLPGGADNSPLHF. The CDR3, as DNA: TGTGCCAGCAGTTTATTGCCGGGGGGCGCAGATAATTCACCCCTCCACTTT.

V is TRBV19 and J is TRBJ1-5, with D perhaps matching TRBD1 (6 bases). Germline V gene sequence: CDR1 LNHDA, CDR2 SQIVND (reference sequence). V lost 5 bases, J lost 0 bases, and 14 bases lay in between. The CDR3 totals 16 residues. The CDR3 is CASSVTGYGSNQPQHF. The CDR3 region has the DNA TGTGCCAGTAGTGTAACAGGGTATGGTAGCAATCAGCCCCAGCATTTT.

The rearrangement links TRBV5-1 to TRBJ1-2, with D possibly being TRBD1 (5 bases). Germline V lookup: CDR1 SGHRS, CDR2 YFSETQ. V was clipped by 4 bases and J by 8 bases, with 12 bases between them. The CDR3 spans 12 residues. The CDR3 region has the DNA TGCGCCAGCAGCGAGGCAGGGCAAGGCTACACCTTC. It specifies CASSEAGQGYTF. Together with reference TRBV5-1 and TRBJ1-2, the CDR3 gives the full variable domain: KAGVTQTPRYLIKTRGQQVTLSCSPISGHRSVSWYQQTPGQGLQFLFEYFSETQRNKGNFPGRFSGRQFSNSRSEMNVSTLELGDSALYLCASSEAGQGYTFGSGTRLTVV.

The gene calls are TRBV4-3 and TRBJ2-6, with unresolved D. The germline V and J ends were trimmed by 0 bases and 5 bases, with 8 bases remaining between them. Germline V gene lookup returns CDR1 LGHNA and CDR2 YSLEER. There are 15 residues in the CDR3. CDR3 residues: CASSQEVARANVLTF. Here the CDR3 DNA reads TGCGCCAGCAGCCAAGAAGTGGCCCGGGCCAACGTCCTGACTTTC.

The chain employs TRBV7-6 and TRBJ2-1; D is unclear. The length of the CDR3 is 12 residues. Trimming removed 5 bases from V and 8 bases from J, with 10 bases in between. Germline loops: CDR1 SGHVS, CDR2 FNYEAQ. CDR3 region: CASSPPTHEQFF. The CDR3, as DNA: TGTGCCAGCAGCCCACCTACCCATGAGCAGTTCTTC.